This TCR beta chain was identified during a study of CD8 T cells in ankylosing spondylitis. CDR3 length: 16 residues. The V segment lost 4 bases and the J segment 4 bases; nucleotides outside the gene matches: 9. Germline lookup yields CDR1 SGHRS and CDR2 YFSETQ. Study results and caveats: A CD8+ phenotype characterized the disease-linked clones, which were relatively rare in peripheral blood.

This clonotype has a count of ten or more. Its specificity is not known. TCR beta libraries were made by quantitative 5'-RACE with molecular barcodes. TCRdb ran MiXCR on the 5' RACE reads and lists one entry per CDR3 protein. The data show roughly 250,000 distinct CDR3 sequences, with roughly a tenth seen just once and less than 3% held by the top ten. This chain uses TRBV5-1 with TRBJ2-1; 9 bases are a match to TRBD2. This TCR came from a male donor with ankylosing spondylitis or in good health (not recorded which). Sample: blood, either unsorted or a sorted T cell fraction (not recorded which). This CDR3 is CASSLASSGGYNEQFF. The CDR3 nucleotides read TGCGCCAGCAGCCTCGCATCAAGCGGGGGGTACAATGAGCAGTTCTTC.